Shown below are 21 T cell receptor beta chains from a single sample sequenced in a study of blood T cell repertoires in COVID-19. Profiled with immunoSEQ multiplex PCR; TCRdb holds only in-frame clones, not every one. The sample comprises approximately 490,000 clones, around nine tenths of which are singletons, and under 9.5% rests with the top ten. Material: PBMCs or T cells enriched from blood (not recorded which). The receptors here all came from an older woman who had recovered from COVID-19.

This chain uses TRBV5-1 with TRBJ2-3; D remains ambiguous. CDR1 and CDR2 from the germline V gene are SGHRS and YFSETQ. The CDR3 is 14 amino acids. Trimming took 0 bases from V and 0 from J, leaving 5 bases between them. Here the CDR3 DNA reads TGCGCCAGCAGCTTGGTAGCCAGCACAGATACGCAGTATTTT. Encoded protein: CASSLVASTDTQYF. The whole variable domain, filled in from reference TRBV5-1 and TRBJ2-3, reads KAGVTQTPRYLIKTRGQQVTLSCSPISGHRSVSWYQQTPGQGLQFLFEYFSETQRNKGNFPGRFSGRQFSNSRSEMNVSTLELGDSALYLCASSLVASTDTQYFGPGTRLTVL.

This sequence joins TRBV20-1 and TRBJ2-5; possibly TRBD1 for D (6 bases). Trimming removed 3 bases from V and 0 bases from J, with 17 bases in between. CDR3 length equals 16 residues. Germline loops: CDR1 DFQATT, CDR2 SNEGSKA (reference sequence). CDR3 nucleotide sequence: TGCAGTGCTAGTGGATGGCCGGGACACTACCAAGAGACCCAGTACTTC. It specifies CSASGWPGHYQETQYF.

This chain links TRBV3-1 (or the pseudogene TRBV3-2) with TRBJ2-3; 10 positions match TRBD2. The V gene end was trimmed by 2 bases and the J gene end by 5 bases; junction bases not matched to a gene: 4. Per the germline V gene, CDR1 is LGHDT and CDR2 is YNNKEL (reference sequence). This CDR3 spans 15 amino acids. The CDR3 here is CASSQRSGGGDTQYF. DNA of the CDR3: TGTGCCAGCAGCCAAAGGAGCGGGGGGGGAGATACGCAGTATTTT.

The chain combines TRBV19 with TRBJ2-7, with 8 bases lining up with TRBD2. With 7 bases clipped from V and 3 bases from J, the junction kept 8 bases outside the gene matches. The CDR3 loop spans 14 amino acids. Looked up from germline, CDR1 is LNHDA and CDR2 is SQIVND (reference sequence). The CDR3 spells CASTPREGIYEQYF. CDR3 nucleotides: TGTGCCAGTACCCCTCGGGAGGGGATCTACGAGCAGTACTTC.

This clone was seen only once. The rearrangement uses TRBV19 and TRBJ1-4; possible D gene TRBD1, 5 bases. This CDR3 contains 14 residues. The germline V and J ends were trimmed by 8 bases and 8 bases, with 18 bases remaining between them. The germline gives CDR1 LNHDA, CDR2 SQIVND (reference sequence). The CDR3 DNA reads as TGTGCCAGTTGGAAACAGGTGATCGGGGAAAAACTGTTTTTT. It codes for CASWKQVIGEKLFF.

The rearrangement uses TRBV6-5 and TRBJ2-2; TRBD2 matches at 7 bases. CDR1 MNHEY and CDR2 SVGAGI come from the germline V gene. The length of the CDR3 is 14 residues. With V trimmed by 6 bases and J by 4 bases, 5 bases remained unmatched. This chain's CDR3 is CASRGSGVTGELFF. CDR3 nucleotides: TGTGCCAGCAGAGGGAGCGGGGTCACCGGGGAGCTGTTTTTT.

V gene TRBV7-2 combines with J gene TRBJ1-5; D is undetermined. This CDR3 region has 14 residues. Germline V lookup: CDR1 SGHTA, CDR2 FQGNSA. V lost 5 bases and J lost 3, with 11 bases in between. The CDR3 DNA reads TGTGCCAGCAGCGAGGTTGGCTCCAATCAGCCCCAGCATTTT. Translated, it gives CASSEVGSNQPQHF.

The chain is built from TRBV7-6 and TRBJ2-7, with 9 bases aligning to TRBD2. CDR1 SGHVS and CDR2 FNYEAQ come from the germline V gene. V dropped 3 bases and J dropped 4; count of bases not matched to a gene: 4. This CDR3 has 14 amino acids. The CDR3 DNA reads as TGTGCCAGCAGCTTTAGCGGGGGTGTGTACGAGCAGTACTTC. Residues: CASSFSGGVYEQYF.

V is TRBV5-1 and J is TRBJ2-5; perhaps TRBD1 as D (5 bases). The CDR3 runs 13 residues. Germline V gene lookup returns CDR1 SGHRS and CDR2 YFSETQ. Trimming pared 4 bases from V and 5 bases from J, leaving 12 bases between. The DNA for the CDR3 is TGCGCCAGCAGCATTCCAGGGCGGGAGACCCAGTACTTC. Its translation is CASSIPGRETQYF. Based on the CDR3 plus reference TRBV5-1 and TRBJ2-5, the full variable domain is KAGVTQTPRYLIKTRGQQVTLSCSPISGHRSVSWYQQTPGQGLQFLFEYFSETQRNKGNFPGRFSGRQFSNSRSEMNVSTLELGDSALYLCASSIPGRETQYFGPGTRLLVL.

This chain joins TRBV10-3 and TRBJ2-2; 7 nucleotides align to TRBD1. V lost 4 bases and J lost 5; bases outside the gene matches: 7. The CDR3 extends over 15 amino acids. Germline CDR1 is ENHRY and CDR2 is SYGVKD. CDR3 in amino acids: CAISATGTATGELFF. The CDR3 DNA is TGTGCCATCAGTGCCACCGGGACAGCAACCGGGGAGCTGTTTTTT.

The chain links TRBV6-4 to TRBJ1-6; 7 nucleotides match TRBD1. There are 15 residues in the CDR3. V was pared by 4 bases and J by 6 bases, with 6 bases of the junction left unmatched. The V gene's germline CDR1 is MRHNA and CDR2 SNTAGT. CDR3 sequence: CASSVNRGGNSPLHF. In nucleotides, the CDR3 is TGTGCCAGCAGTGTTAACAGGGGTGGTAATTCACCCCTCCACTTT.

J is TRBJ1-4 and V is TRBV30; D perhaps matches TRBD1 (6 bases). Germline CDR1 and CDR2: GTSNPN and SVGIG (reference sequence). Trimming pared 2 bases from V and 8 bases from J, leaving 18 bases between. This CDR3 contains 15 residues. The CDR3 DNA reads TGTGCCTGGAGTCCAAACCCGGGACAAACAGAAAAACTGTTTTTT. Amino acid sequence: CAWSPNPGQTEKLFF.

This chain links TRBV27 with TRBJ1-5; 9 nucleotides line up with TRBD1. CDR1 is MNHEY, CDR2 SMNVEV, per germline (reference sequence). This CDR3 region has 14 residues. Trimming took 6 bases from V and 5 from J; bases not matched to a gene: 5. The CDR3 here is CASRRQGDHQPQHF. The CDR3 bases are TGTGCCAGCAGGAGACAGGGGGACCATCAGCCCCAGCATTTT.

This clone was counted a few times. This chain uses TRBV3-1 (or the pseudogene TRBV3-2) with TRBJ2-2, with a weak D call TRBD1 (6 bases). Trimming pared 5 bases from V and 1 base from J, leaving 8 bases between. Germline CDR1 and CDR2: LGHDT and YNNKEL (reference sequence). The CDR3 is made up of 14 amino acids. The CDR3 protein is CASSWGQNTGELFF. The CDR3 DNA sequence: TGTGCCAGCAGCTGGGGACAGAACACCGGGGAGCTGTTTTTT.

V gene TRBV28 combines with J gene TRBJ1-1, with TRBD1 matching over 8 bases. From germline, CDR1 is MDHEN and CDR2 SYDVKM. The CDR3 totals 12 residues. The trim removed 2 bases at V and 8 bases at J, leaving 1 base unmatched. Here the CDR3 reads CASSLGDREAFF. The CDR3 DNA follows: TGTGCCAGCAGTTTAGGGGACAGGGAAGCTTTCTTT.

The rearrangement uses TRBV15 and TRBJ1-4; 8 nucleotides line up with TRBD1. Per germline, CDR1 LNHNV and CDR2 YYDKDF (reference sequence). The CDR3 has 13 residues. With 8 bases clipped from V and 8 bases from J, the junction kept 7 bases outside the gene matches. CDR3: CATSLGQGEKLFF. DNA of the CDR3: TGTGCCACCTCATTAGGACAGGGAGAAAAACTGTTTTTT.

This clone showed up just a few times. The V call is TRBV25-1, the J call TRBJ1-2, with 7 bases fitting TRBD1. This CDR3 contains 14 residues. The germline gives CDR1 MGHDK, CDR2 SYGVNS. The V gene end was trimmed by 7 bases and the J gene end by 7 bases; junction bases not matched to a gene: 12. DNA for the CDR3: TGTGCCAGCACCCGAGGGGGGACAGCGTCTGGCTACACCTTC. Translated, it gives CASTRGGTASGYTF.

The chain links TRBV11-2 to TRBJ2-2, with a possible D match to TRBD1 (6 bases). The V end lost 6 bases, the J end lost 5 bases, and 10 bases lay between the germline ends. Per germline, CDR1 SGHAT and CDR2 FQNNGV. The CDR3 is made up of 13 amino acids. CDR3 protein: CASRSTGTGELFF. The CDR3 DNA reads as TGTGCCAGCAGATCTACAGGGACCGGGGAGCTGTTTTTT.

This chain connects TRBV5-1 to TRBJ1-3, with 7 bases matching TRBD1. The CDR3 contains 17 residues. Trimming removed 0 bases from V and 5 bases from J; junction bases left unmatched: 11. The germline CDR1 and CDR2 sequences are SGHRS and YFSETQ. CDR3 DNA: TGCGCCAGCAGCTTGGGAGCTACAGGGGCCCAAAGAAACACCATATATTTT. As protein: CASSLGATGAQRNTIYF.

This chain uses TRBV2 with TRBJ1-5, with 8 bases identical to TRBD1. V dropped 6 bases and J dropped 1; count of bases not matched to a gene: 8. Germline values: CDR1 SNHLY, CDR2 FYNNEI. CDR3 length: 16 amino acids. The CDR3 here is CASRASGGASNQPQHF. DNA for the CDR3: TGTGCCAGCAGAGCCTCAGGGGGCGCGAGCAATCAGCCCCAGCATTTT.

The chain carries TRBV2 and TRBJ1-2; 11 bases are shared with TRBD1. Germline V gives CDR1 SNHLY, CDR2 FYNNEI. The ends lost 7 bases at V and 5 bases at J; junction bases unmatched: 6. This CDR3 region has 14 residues. CDR3 DNA sequence: TGTGCCAGCACCGGGACAGGGGGGACTTATGGCTACACCTTC. It specifies CASTGTGGTYGYTF.